Sequencing of this TCR beta chain was carried out in a study of chemoradiotherapy in HPV16-positive cancers. CDR1 is LNHNV, CDR2 YYDKDF, per germline (reference sequence). The CDR3 loop spans 14 amino acids. J was trimmed by 6 bases and V by 4 bases; bases with no gene match: 5. Points from the study as a whole: Functional assays defining HPV-specific T cells used only a couple of HPV16-positive patients.

The table came from immunoSEQ multiplex PCR; TCRdb's copy has only in-frame clones and leaves some out. The sample lists about 3,900 clones, around nine tenths occurring once. On this clone: Its antigen remains unidentified.

The receptor was derived from a human donor with HPV-associated anogenital cancer. The specimen was tumor tissue, collected from a patient who underwent chemoradiotherapy. V usage is TRBV15 and J usage is TRBJ2-1; 8 positions agree with TRBD2. The CDR3 here is CATSMAGGVNEQFF. The CDR3 region has the DNA TGTGCCACCAGCATGGCGGGGGGCGTCAATGAGCAGTTCTTC.